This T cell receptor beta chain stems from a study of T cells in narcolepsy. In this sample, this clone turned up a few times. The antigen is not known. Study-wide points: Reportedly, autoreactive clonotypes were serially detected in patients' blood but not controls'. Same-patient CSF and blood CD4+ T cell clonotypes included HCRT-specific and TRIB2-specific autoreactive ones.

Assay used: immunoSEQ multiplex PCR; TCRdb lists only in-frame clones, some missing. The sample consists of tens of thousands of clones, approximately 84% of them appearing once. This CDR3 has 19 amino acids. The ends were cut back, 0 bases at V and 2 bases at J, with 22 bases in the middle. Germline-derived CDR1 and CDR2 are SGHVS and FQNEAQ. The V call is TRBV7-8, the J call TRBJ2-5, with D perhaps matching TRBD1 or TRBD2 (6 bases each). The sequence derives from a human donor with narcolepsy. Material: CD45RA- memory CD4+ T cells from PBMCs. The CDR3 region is CASSLARLSGARLQETQYF. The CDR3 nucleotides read TGTGCCAGCAGCTTAGCGCGATTATCGGGGGCTCGACTGCAAGAGACCCAGTACTTC. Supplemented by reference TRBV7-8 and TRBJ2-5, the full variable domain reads GAGVSQSPRYKVAKRGQDVALRCDPISGHVSLFWYQQALGQGPEFLTYFQNEAQLDKSGLPSDRFFAERPEGSVSTLKIQRTQQEDSAVYLCASSLARLSGARLQETQYFGPGTRLLVL.